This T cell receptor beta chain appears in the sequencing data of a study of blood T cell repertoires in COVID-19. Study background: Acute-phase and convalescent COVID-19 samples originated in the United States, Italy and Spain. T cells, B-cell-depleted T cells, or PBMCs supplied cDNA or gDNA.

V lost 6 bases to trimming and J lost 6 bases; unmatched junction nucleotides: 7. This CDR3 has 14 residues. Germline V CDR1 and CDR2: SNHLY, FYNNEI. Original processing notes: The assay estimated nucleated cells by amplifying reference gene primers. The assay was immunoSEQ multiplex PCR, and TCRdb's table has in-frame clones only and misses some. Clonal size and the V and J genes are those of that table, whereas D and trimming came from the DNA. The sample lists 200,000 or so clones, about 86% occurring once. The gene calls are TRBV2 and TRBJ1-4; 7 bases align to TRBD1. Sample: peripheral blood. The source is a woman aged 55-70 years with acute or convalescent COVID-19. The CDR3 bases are TGTGCCAGCAGAGGACAGGCTTTACATGAAAAACTGTTTTTT. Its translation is CASRGQALHEKLFF.